This T cell receptor (beta chain) was sequenced during a study of cytomegalovirus exposure and HLA in healthy donors (dated by TCRdb to the late 2010s). Study-wide context: An earlier analysis of 587 of the donors reported 250 to 350 Gb of sequence data and about 100 million unique TCR beta sequences from about 200 million T cells. An early release that covered fewer than 800 HLA-typed donors contained about 300 gigabases of sequencing data and tens of millions of unique TCR sequences. The genetic ancestry cluster associated with self-reported Caucasian donors included 80% to 90% of the roughly 390 genotyped donors. The study aimed to test whether signatures of past pathogen exposure could be identified by cataloging public T cell receptors. The study profiled the T cell repertoires of hundreds of subjects by immunosequencing and related them to cytomegalovirus serostatus. Besides the first cohort of some 670 subjects, a separate validation cohort made up of 120 or so different subjects was used. High-throughput TCR immunosequencing, statistical association of individual TCRs with disease status, and machine learning were combined to predict cytomegalovirus infection status. In a later analysis, previously published TCR beta repertoires from 670 or so donors were re-analyzed and high-resolution HLA genotyping was added so that TCR occurrence patterns could be studied. Rather than drawing on any new phenotypic data, the later analysis identified candidate immune exposures from TCR beta sequences and the way those sequences occurred across donors. In an earlier analysis of a few hundred of the donors, high-throughput TCR beta sequencing was used to judge whether each TCR beta V gene segment behaved as functional or pseudogenic. Alongside the repertoire data, information on donor age, sex, ethnicity and CMV serostatus was compiled. In a later genetic analysis, genome-wide SNP genotypes for about 55% of the 666 donors were used, and that subset was treated as a discovery cohort. All discovery cohort repertoires had been generated using a single sequencing platform. HLA typing included class I and class II loci at four-digit resolution. The number of typed donors differed by locus: about 620-630 for A, B, C, DRB1 and DQB1; 522 for DQA1; 606 for DPA1; and around 450 for DPB1. Four to six DR-DQ haplotypes were handled as single units for association and clustering, since linkage in the cohort was strong. Among some 400 genotyped donors of the cohort, an average of about 240,000 unique TCR beta nucleotide sequences were sequenced per donor, roughly 20% of them non-productive. The paper's findings and limits, for the study overall: Linkage disequilibrium might explain the correlated functional status among segregating V segments, but an unknown experimental factor could not be ruled out. A further reported finding was that TCR beta sequences accurately predicted the HLA-A and HLA-B alleles for most subjects in the first cohort. While some public TCRs were present in many individuals, most TCR sequences turned up only very rarely across donors. In a later analysis, HLA-associated TCR beta chains showed more clonal expansion and lower generation probabilities than non-associated chains that were equally common. A group of highly shared sequence variants was considered likely to be a technical artifact of the sequencing pipeline. CMV serostatus was the only immune exposure information available for the cohort. A later analysis found that TCR association rates varied across HLA loci, with DRB1 alleles showing the most associated TCRs and HLA-C alleles the fewest. According to the authors, the approach could potentially be generalized to other disease states and immunological phenotypes. Only TCR beta chains were sequenced in this cohort, and the absence of alpha or paired-chain data limited detectable features. In a later analysis, several top co-occurrence clusters were reported to appear linked to parvovirus B19, influenza, CMV and Epstein-Barr virus. Most CMV-associated TCR beta chains appeared to be HLA-restricted in a later analysis, and the HLA associations seemed to be driven largely by CMV exposure. Some IMGT-functional V segments, including TRBV6-2 and TRBV6-3, could not be distinguished by the 87-base-pair reads and were therefore excluded. An association between a missense DCLRE1C variant and V-gene and J-gene trimming of TCR beta chains was found in a later genetic analysis and replicated in an independent cohort. At a false discovery rate of 0.05, a later analysis linked 15,000 to 20,000 TCR beta sequences to specific HLA alleles. In a later genetic analysis, fewer N-insertions in productive TCRs were reported among donors in an Asian-associated ancestry cluster than the roughly 670-donor mean. The classifier was reported to diagnose cytomegalovirus status with high specificity and sensitivity in both the original and validation cohorts. Presence/absence analyses assumed roughly uniform sequencing depth across donors, an assumption that may not hold. When HLA alleles, especially DR and DQ, strongly co-occurred, TCR associations were difficult to assign to individual alleles. In vitro tests confirmed that a few of the cytomegalovirus-associated TCR beta chains recognize cytomegalovirus antigens. In an earlier analysis of more than 450 of the donors, most TCR beta V segments were observed in productive rearrangements about 87% or about 30% of the time, broadly matching IMGT annotations. The study listed 150 to 200 TCR beta chains as associated with cytomegalovirus. Because some donors lacked HLA typing at each locus, the association tests relied only on the typed subset. The earlier analysis of almost 600 of the donors excluded some 16 rarely observed V segments, including chromosome 9 orphons, because counts were too low.

To note about this clone: No antigen is known for it. Base quality data are lacking; no much larger clone is found one base away.

The library was prepared using the immunoSEQ multiplex PCR assay. A mixture of 60 forward primers for TCR Vbeta segments and 13 reverse primers for TCR Jbeta segments was used in the multiplex PCR. A multiplex PCR assay on genomic DNA amplified the CDR3 region of rearranged TCR beta genes. The amplified TCR beta libraries were sequenced on the Illumina HiSeq System as 87-base-pair reads. The published analysis was carried out like this. Across the 670 or so repertoires, a later analysis counted 80 million or so unique TCR beta chains, roughly 11 million of which were shared by at least two donors. A nearest-neighbor algorithm error-corrected the raw reads and collapsed the reads into unique sequences, merging closely related sequences to remove PCR and sequencing errors. To assign V, D and J gene segments, CDR3 sequences were aligned to IMGT reference sequences. Each retained sequence needed at least a six-nucleotide match to both a V gene segment and a J gene segment. A rearrangement counted as productive if the CDR3 had no stop codons and remained in frame with V and J, and every other rearrangement counted as non-productive. Following IMGT convention, CDR3 was defined as the stretch from the second conserved V-encoded cysteine up to the conserved J-encoded phenylalanine. The earlier analysis of about 640 of the donors excluded any sequence lacking an unambiguous match to a single V gene segment. In an earlier analysis of almost 600 of the donors, a V segment was called functional when productive rearrangements were above 56.7%, and segregating when the standard deviation between donors exceeded 5%. A statistical classification framework was developed to diagnose cytomegalovirus status using the catalog of TCR beta chain sequences. In a later analysis, TCR nucleotide sequences were compared against IMGT/GENE-DB human TR gene sequences so that V and J genes could be assigned. A later analysis assigned CDR3 sequences and most-parsimonious VDJ recombination scenarios with the TCRdist pipeline. In a later analysis, each TCR beta chain was defined by its CDR3 amino acid sequence together with its V-gene family, and reads lacking a unique V-gene family were excluded. A later analysis removed several hundred highly shared, low-generation-probability nucleotide sequences to deal with suspected cross-contamination and a sequencing artifact. A later analysis calculated a clonal expansion index for each public chain from normalized within-repertoire ranks of inferred template counts. In a later analysis, generation probabilities were computed with a VDJ recombination model fitted to out-of-frame rearrangements, and the resulting probabilities were checked against IGoR. Hypergeometric tests were used in a later analysis to score TCR-TCR, TCR-HLA and TCR-CMV co-occurrence, with a repertoire-size bias correction applied to the TCR pairs. To estimate false discovery rates, a later analysis permuted the HLA or CMV assignments 20 times. In a later analysis, co-occurring TCRs were grouped using DBSCAN, and TCRdist sequence similarity was added for clustering within HLA-allele-positive subsets. Repertoires with fewer than 30,000 or more than 120,000 public chains were left out of co-occurrence clustering, as were about 5 repertoires with anomalous nucleotide sharing. TCRdb re-hosts the immuneACCESS table, in-frame sequences only. Its copies lack some clones; in the studies checked, an unresolved V gene accounts for under half of them, and the cause for the rest is not known. Clone size and the V and J calls come from that table; the DNA yielded D and trimming. Across this sample there are approximately 82,000 clones, with around 70% seen only once. The ten largest clones capture approximately 5.7% of the sample.

Reading the germline V gene (reference sequence) gives CDR1 LNHDA and CDR2 SQIVND. The cysteine opens and the phenylalanine closes a CDR3 of 15 amino acids. Only CDR3 DNA remains: 45 bases, in frame from the first base. Unmatched junction bases come to 7, with V trimmed by 3 bases and J by 7 bases. In total, 600 or so healthy bone marrow donors made up the cohort. All cohort members were sampled while nominally healthy, although unrecorded immune exposures were likely present. The donor was CMV seropositive and belonged to the group of a few hundred seropositive cohort members. A peripheral blood sample was collected from each donor, and TCR beta sequencing was performed on peripheral blood mononuclear cells. Genomic DNA extraction from the blood cell samples was performed with the Qiagen DNeasy Blood Extraction Kit.

The source of this sequence is a woman between 50 and 59 years old in good health and CMV-seropositive. The sample was PBMCs. This receptor chain uses TRBV19 and TRBJ1-5, with 9 central nucleotides matching TRBD1. The DNA reads as follows: TGTGCCAGTAGTATGGCCGGGACAGGGTACCAGCCCCAGCATTTT. Its translation reads: CASSMAGTGYQPQHF.